The 17 T cell receptor beta chains in this list originate from one sample, sequenced in a study of Graves' ophthalmopathy and Graves' hyperthyroidism. Using RNA transcripts, the TCR beta CDR3 regions were amplified. The first round was an RT-PCR with HTBI primers, and the second round was a multiplex PCR. One entry per CDR3 protein, called by TCRdb with MiXCR from the multiplex PCR reads. The data hold hundreds of thousands of distinct CDR3 sequences, with approximately 15% observed a single time. Sequenced material: blood. These receptors came from a woman aged 30 to 39 with Graves' ophthalmopathy.

This clonotype occurred many times. The chain uses TRBV6-2 or TRBV6-3 and TRBJ2-5; D is undetermined. V was clipped by 3 bases and J by 1 base, with 12 bases between them. This CDR3 is built from 15 residues. Germline assignment: CDR1 MNHEY and CDR2 SVGEGT. The CDR3 bases are TGTGCCAGCAGTTATCCCGGAGTGAGCCAAGAGACCCAGTACTTC. It is translated as CASSYPGVSQETQYF.

This clonotype was seen a few times. CDR3 DNA sequence: TGCGCCAGCAGCTTGGATCGGCGAAACTCTGGAAACACCATATATTTT. It encodes CASSLDRRNSGNTIYF. The chain is built from TRBV5-1 and TRBJ1-3; D is unclear. The germline CDR1 and CDR2 sequences are SGHRS and YFSETQ. V lost 0 bases and J 0 bases, leaving 10 bases between the germline ends. The CDR3 sequence is 16 residues long.

The V call is TRBV7-8, the J call TRBJ2-5, with 7 positions matching TRBD2. V was pared by 5 bases and J by 3 bases, with 9 bases of the junction left unmatched. CDR1 and CDR2 from the germline V gene are SGHVS and FQNEAQ. This CDR3 has 15 amino acids. CDR3 protein: CASSRGGTKEETQYF. The DNA for the CDR3 is TGTGCCAGCAGCCGGGGCGGGACTAAGGAAGAGACCCAGTACTTC.

A word on this clonotype: The germline gene is not matched at one end of the junction; a read error may be the cause. V and J are TRBV5-1 and TRBJ2-7; D is tentatively TRBD1 or TRBD2 (5 bases each). In germline, CDR1 is SGHRS, CDR2 YFSETQ. The CDR3 sequence is 12 residues long. CDR3 coding DNA: TGCGCCAGCAGCGCTCGGGACGGTCGCACGAACTTC. It specifies CASSARDGRTNF.

In its sample, this clonotype was seen many times. The chain combines TRBV5-1 with TRBJ2-5; D remains ambiguous. Germline assignment: CDR1 SGHRS and CDR2 YFSETQ. Trimming took off 5 bases at V and 5 bases at J, with 13 bases between the two ends. The CDR3 covers 13 residues. The CDR3: CASREVTGETQYF. CDR3 bases: TGCGCCAGCAGAGAGGTTACCGGCGAGACCCAGTACTTC. The full variable domain, with the rest looked up from reference TRBV5-1 and TRBJ2-5, is KAGVTQTPRYLIKTRGQQVTLSCSPISGHRSVSWYQQTPGQGLQFLFEYFSETQRNKGNFPGRFSGRQFSNSRSEMNVSTLELGDSALYLCASREVTGETQYFGPGTRLLVL.

This clonotype was recorded at least ten times. This chain uses TRBV6-1 with TRBJ2-7; no clear D. V dropped 4 bases and J dropped 7 bases, with 5 bases sitting between them. Per germline, CDR1 MNHNS and CDR2 SASEGT. CDR3 length: 10 amino acids. DNA for the CDR3: TGTGCCAGCAGTGTCAGGGAGCAGTACTTC. Its protein is CASSVREQYF.

This clonotype occurred many times. The chain recombines TRBV7-6 with TRBJ2-7; D remains unclear. Trimming cost V 5 bases and J 3 bases, with 14 bases left between them. From germline, CDR1 is SGHVS and CDR2 FNYEAQ. The CDR3 is 14 amino acids. CDR3 nucleotides: TGTGCCAGCAGCGCACTTAGAGGAGACTACGAGCAGTACTTC. Translated, it gives CASSALRGDYEQYF. The whole variable domain, filled in from reference TRBV7-6 and TRBJ2-7, reads GAGVSQSPRYKVTKRGQDVALRCDPISGHVSLYWYRQALGQGPEFLTYFNYEAQQDKSGLPNDRFSAERPEGSISTLTIQRTEQRDSAMYRCASSALRGDYEQYFGPGTRLTVT.

This clonotype was detected ten times or more. The chain uses TRBV12-3 or TRBV12-4 and TRBJ2-5, with D maybe TRBD1 (8 bases). Trimming shortened V by 5 bases and J by 4 bases, and 14 bases separated the two germline ends. The CDR3 contains 14 residues. The CDR3: CASSPNRGGETQYF. The CDR3 coding sequence is TGTGCCAGCAGTCCCAACAGGGGGGGAGAGACCCAGTACTTC.

This clonotype was recorded many times. The chain has TRBV28 and TRBJ1-5; 9 nucleotides match TRBD1. Germline V gene data show CDR1 as MDHEN and CDR2 as SYDVKM. The CDR3 loop spans 15 amino acids. The V gene end was trimmed by 6 bases and the J gene end by 5 bases; junction bases not matched to a gene: 8. CDR3 nucleotide sequence: TGTGCCAGCAGCCCGGACAGGGGATGGGATCAGCCCCAGCATTTT. This encodes CASSPDRGWDQPQHF.

This clonotype occurred many times. This chain uses TRBV12-3 or TRBV12-4 with TRBJ1-1; 7 nucleotides match TRBD1. The CDR3 spans 14 residues. The V segment lost 2 bases and the J segment 3 bases; nucleotides outside the gene matches: 3. CDR3: CASSLTQGDTEAFF. The CDR3 DNA follows: TGTGCCAGCAGTTTAACGCAGGGGGACACTGAAGCTTTCTTT.

This clonotype was observed at least ten times. V usage is TRBV2 and J usage is TRBJ2-5; D is possibly TRBD2 (6 bases). Trimming removed 2 bases at V and 6 bases at J, with 16 bases between. Looked up from germline, CDR1 is SNHLY and CDR2 is FYNNEI. This CDR3 region has 15 residues. This chain's CDR3 is CASSELGGSRKTQYF. Written as DNA, the CDR3 is TGTGCCAGCAGTGAATTGGGGGGAAGCAGGAAGACCCAGTACTTC. Combining the CDR3 with reference TRBV2 and TRBJ2-5 gives the whole variable domain EPEVTQTPSHQVTQMGQEVILRCVPISNHLYFYWYRQILGQKVEFLVSFYNNEISEKSEIFDDQFSVERPDGSNFTLKIRSTKLEDSAMYFCASSELGGSRKTQYFGPGTRLLVL.

The sample holds many counts of this clonotype. The chain is built from TRBV28 and TRBJ1-5, with no clear D. The CDR3 contains 16 residues. V was cut by 7 bases and J by 3 bases, with 19 bases left in between. Germline loops: CDR1 MDHEN, CDR2 SYDVKM. The CDR3 DNA reads TGTGCCAGCATAAAAATGACAAGGAGGTTCAATCAGCCCCAGCATTTT. Its protein product is CASIKMTRRFNQPQHF.

This clonotype showed up many times. The chain carries TRBV6-5 and TRBJ1-1; no clear D. This CDR3 has 16 amino acids. Germline V CDR1 and CDR2: MNHEY, SVGAGI. The V end lost 4 bases, the J end lost 1 base, and 16 bases lay between the germline ends. CDR3 residues: CASSSGGRSWNTEAFF. The CDR3 DNA reads as TGTGCCAGCAGTTCTGGCGGGAGGAGCTGGAACACTGAAGCTTTCTTT.

This clonotype was detected ten times or more. The chain employs TRBV20-1 and TRBJ1-5; tentative D call: TRBD1 (5 bases). The V end was cut by 1 base, the J end by 9 bases, with 22 bases between. CDR1 is DFQATT and CDR2 is SNEGSKA in the germline V gene (reference sequence). This CDR3 is built from 16 residues. The CDR3 DNA sequence: TGCAGTGCTAGAGTCGGGCAGGGAAGGATTGGGGGGCCCCAGCATTTT. Translated: CSARVGQGRIGGPQHF.

This clonotype has at least ten counts. This chain connects TRBV18 to TRBJ2-7; 7 nucleotides match TRBD1. With V trimmed by 0 bases and J by 5 bases, 7 bases remained unmatched. The CDR3 is 15 residues long. The germline CDR1 and CDR2 sequences are KGHSH and LQKENI. The CDR3 spells CASSPPRGQYHEQYF. CDR3 DNA: TGTGCCAGCTCACCACCGAGGGGGCAGTACCACGAGCAGTACTTC.

This clonotype appeared a few times. This chain connects TRBV27 to TRBJ2-5, with 8 bases fitting TRBD1. The CDR3 runs 14 residues. Germline V gives CDR1 MNHEY, CDR2 SMNVEV (reference sequence). Trimming at V came to 6 bases and at J to 7 bases, leaving 10 bases not matched to a gene. The CDR3 DNA reads TGTGCCAGCAGGACAGGGGCCACGCAGTCGACCCAGTACTTC. This gives the protein CASRTGATQSTQYF.

This clonotype has a count of ten or more. The rearrangement links TRBV6-1 to TRBJ2-7; a weak D match, TRBD1 (6 bases). The CDR3 sequence is 14 residues long. Germline lookup yields CDR1 MNHNS and CDR2 SASEGT. V shed 3 bases and J shed 7 bases, with 16 bases lying between them. The CDR3 is CASSDGGISQEQYF. In DNA form, the CDR3 reads TGTGCCAGCAGTGATGGGGGCATCTCTCAGGAGCAGTACTTC.